Described below is a single T cell receptor (beta chain) sequence and its context. V was trimmed by 3 bases and J by 3 bases, leaving 9 bases between them. CDR1 and CDR2 from the germline V gene are LNHDA and SQIVND (reference sequence). This CDR3 spans 13 amino acids. Naive CD8 cells, CD45RO-negative and positively selected for CCR7, excluded terminally differentiated effector memory CD45RA+ cells. All donors were healthy HIV-negative adults lacking recent acute infections or vaccinations. The sample is drawn from a study of shared clonotypes between healthy human individuals. Study-level information: Per-donor plates numbered three CD4 naive, three CD4 memory, two CD8 naive and one CD8 memory.

Clones were sequenced by immunoSEQ multiplex PCR, and TCRdb holds only the in-frame ones, with some missing. The sample includes fewer than 700,000 clones, 85% to 95% of them seen just once. The sequence was collected from a woman in her twenties or thirties in good health. This chain uses TRBV19 with TRBJ2-7; D is ambiguous. Sequencing was carried out using naive CD8+ T cells sorted from blood. In DNA form, the CDR3 reads TGTGCCAGTAGTATCGGGCAATTCTACGAGCAGTACTTC. Amino acids: CASSIGQFYEQYF.